This T cell receptor (beta chain) was captured in a study of blood T cell repertoires in COVID-19. Across the study: Whether acute or convalescent, the COVID-19 samples came from the United States, Italy and Spain.

This CDR3 contains 16 residues. CDR1 and CDR2 from the germline V gene are GTSNPN and SVGIG (reference sequence). Trimming pared 0 bases from V and 3 bases from J, leaving 18 bases between. Measured with immunoSEQ multiplex PCR; TCRdb has only the in-frame clones, and not every one. The repertoire holds some 100,000 clones, roughly 81% seen once, with 8% to 13% in the top ten. The TCR originated in a human donor in a cohort sampled during active COVID-19. The chain recombines TRBV30 with TRBJ2-7; a weak D match, TRBD2 (6 bases). Sequencing was performed on peripheral blood. The CDR3 here is CAWSVRRESWRYEQYF. CDR3 in DNA: TGTGCCTGGAGTGTAAGGAGGGAGTCTTGGCGCTACGAGCAGTACTTC.